These 18 T cell receptor beta chains came from one sample sequenced in a study of blood T cell repertoires in COVID-19. Assay used: immunoSEQ multiplex PCR; TCRdb lists only in-frame clones, some missing. The sample includes around 150,000 clones, approximately 84% of them seen just once. Sequencing was performed on peripheral blood. These receptors were collected from a man in his forties with acute or convalescent COVID-19.

J is TRBJ2-7 and V is TRBV4-1; no clear D. In germline, CDR1 is MGHRA, CDR2 YSYEKL. The CDR3 runs 13 residues. The V and J ends lost 0 bases and 3 bases respectively, with 6 bases between them. CDR3 sequence: CASSQDRYYEQYF. The DNA of the CDR3 is TGCGCCAGCAGCCAAGATCGGTACTACGAGCAGTACTTC.

The chain uses TRBV7-2 and TRBJ1-3, with D possibly matching TRBD1 (5 bases). The CDR3 has 17 residues. Germline V CDR1 and CDR2: SGHTA, FQGNSA. Trimming pared 2 bases from V and 3 bases from J, leaving 17 bases between. The CDR3 nucleotides read TGTGCCAGCAGCTTAAATGCGGCGGGGCTAGGTGGAAACACCATATATTTT. Its protein product is CASSLNAAGLGGNTIYF.

The J gene is TRBJ2-1, the V gene TRBV7-8; D is undetermined. This CDR3 is built from 15 residues. Trimming left V 8 bases short and J 5 bases short, with 19 bases between. Germline CDR1 reads SGHVS; CDR2 reads FQNEAQ. The CDR3 region is CASVELGGYDNEQFF. CDR3 sequence (DNA): TGTGCCAGCGTAGAACTCGGCGGCTATGACAATGAGCAGTTCTTC.

This chain connects TRBV9 to TRBJ2-3, with TRBD2 as a possible D gene (6 bases). Trimming stripped 0 bases from V and 1 base from J, with 9 bases between. Germline CDR1 SGDLS, CDR2 YYNGEE. The CDR3 totals 15 residues. The DNA of the CDR3 is TGTGCCAGCAGCGTAGGCGGGGTGGGCACAGATACGCAGTATTTT. Protein: CASSVGGVGTDTQYF.

The chain couples TRBV7-2 to TRBJ1-2; D not certain. V lost 5 bases and J 3 bases, leaving 13 bases between the germline ends. The CDR3 is 14 amino acids. Germline CDR1 is SGHTA and CDR2 is FQGNSA. The CDR3 loop is CASSPLNRDYGYTF. The CDR3 region has the DNA TGTGCCAGCAGCCCCCTTAACCGGGACTATGGCTACACCTTC.

The chain couples TRBV6-1 to TRBJ1-5; maybe TRBD1 (5 bases). This CDR3 spans 18 amino acids. Trimming stripped 0 bases from V and 2 bases from J, with 17 bases between. The germline V gene has CDR1 MNHNS and CDR2 SASEGT. The CDR3 spells CASSEALLVREGNQPQHF. CDR3 coding DNA: TGTGCCAGCAGTGAAGCGCTTCTGGTCAGGGAGGGCAATCAGCCCCAGCATTTT.

The J gene is TRBJ1-1, the V gene TRBV11-3, with no clear D. The CDR3 length is 13 residues. Germline CDR1 is SGHNT and CDR2 is YENEEA. V dropped 1 base and J dropped 3 bases, with 6 bases sitting between them. Here the CDR3 reads CASSLVSDTEAFF. Here the CDR3 DNA reads TGTGCCAGCAGCTTAGTGTCGGACACTGAAGCTTTCTTT.

The J gene is TRBJ1-3, the V gene TRBV19, with TRBD1 matching over 8 bases. Germline V gene sequence: CDR1 LNHDA, CDR2 SQIVND (reference sequence). The CDR3 is made up of 14 amino acids. V shed 4 bases, J shed 7 bases, and the junction held 6 bases outside the gene matches. CDR3: CASSTKTGVNTIYF. CDR3 DNA: TGTGCCAGTAGTACAAAGACAGGGGTCAACACCATATATTTT.

V gene TRBV28 combines with J gene TRBJ1-1; 7 bases line up with TRBD1. The ends lost 7 bases at V and 5 bases at J; junction bases unmatched: 1. This CDR3 has 11 amino acids. CDR1 and CDR2 from the germline V gene are MDHEN and SYDVKM. In DNA form, the CDR3 reads TGTGCCAGCAACAGGGGTACTGAAGCTTTCTTT. Protein: CASNRGTEAFF.

The rearrangement joins TRBV6-5 to TRBJ1-5; D gene unclear. V was trimmed by 8 bases and J by 1 base, leaving 15 bases between them. Germline CDR1 reads MNHEY; CDR2 reads SVGAGI. CDR3 size: 15 residues. CDR3 nucleotides: TGTGCCAGCTGGGAGTATGTGGGGAGCAATCAGCCCCAGCATTTT. It encodes CASWEYVGSNQPQHF.

The chain joins TRBV3-1 (or the pseudogene TRBV3-2) to TRBJ1-2, with D perhaps matching TRBD1 (5 bases). The CDR3 is 17 amino acids. V dropped 4 bases and J dropped 4 bases, with 22 bases sitting between them. CDR1 and CDR2 from the germline V gene are LGHDT and YNNKEL (reference sequence). The CDR3 coding sequence is TGTGCCAGCAGCCGGAGGGACGGAGCGAACTTCTTCTATGGCTACACCTTC. Translating it yields CASSRRDGANFFYGYTF.

For this clone: This sequence may be a read error, since a much larger clone differs from it by one base. The chain carries TRBV6-5 and TRBJ2-7; the match to TRBD2 covers 11 bases. The V gene end was trimmed by 4 bases and the J gene end by 2 bases; junction bases not matched to a gene: 4. In germline, CDR1 is MNHEY, CDR2 SVGAGI. The length of the CDR3 is 15 residues. The CDR3 region is CASSSTSGEAYEQYF. The CDR3 bases are TGTGCCAGCAGTTCGACTAGCGGGGAGGCCTACGAGCAGTACTTC.

This chain links TRBV5-1 with TRBJ1-2; D is unresolved. CDR1 SGHRS and CDR2 YFSETQ come from the germline V gene. There are 13 residues in the CDR3. The V and J ends lost 6 bases and 7 bases respectively, with 16 bases between them. This chain's CDR3 is CASTLGKGGGYTF. CDR3 bases: TGCGCCAGCACCCTGGGTAAGGGAGGTGGCTACACCTTC. The variable domain in full, with the rest retrieved from reference TRBV5-1 and TRBJ1-2, is KAGVTQTPRYLIKTRGQQVTLSCSPISGHRSVSWYQQTPGQGLQFLFEYFSETQRNKGNFPGRFSGRQFSNSRSEMNVSTLELGDSALYLCASTLGKGGGYTFGSGTRLTVV.

The chain carries TRBV6-5 and TRBJ2-5, with no clear D. The V end lost 2 bases, the J end lost 4 bases, and 11 bases lay between the germline ends. This CDR3 has 14 residues. The germline CDR1 and CDR2 sequences are MNHEY and SVGAGI. The CDR3 DNA is TGTGCCAGCAGTTACGCACAGATCCCAGAGACCCAGTACTTC. Its protein product is CASSYAQIPETQYF.

The V and J genes are TRBV19 and TRBJ2-4, with unresolved D. V lost 8 bases to trimming and J lost 0 bases, with 20 bases between them. The CDR3 is 17 residues long. In germline, CDR1 is LNHDA, CDR2 SQIVND (reference sequence). CDR3 residues: CASLQFTSRLAKNIQYF. The CDR3 nucleotides read TGTGCCAGTCTTCAATTTACGAGCCGTCTAGCCAAAAACATTCAGTACTTC.

This clone was picked up a small number of times. V is TRBV18 and J is TRBJ1-2; 9 positions match TRBD1. CDR3 length: 13 amino acids. V lost 6 bases and J lost 8; bases outside the gene matches: 7. Germline CDR1 is KGHSH and CDR2 is LQKENI. As DNA, the CDR3 is TGTGCCAGCTCGCCGGACAGGGGAAGCGGCTACACCTTC. Amino acids: CASSPDRGSGYTF.

The V gene is TRBV20-1, the J gene TRBJ2-7, with 9 nucleotides matching TRBD2. CDR3 length equals 16 residues. Germline loops: CDR1 DFQATT, CDR2 SNEGSKA (reference sequence). V dropped 3 bases and J dropped 1; count of bases not matched to a gene: 10. The CDR3 loop reads CSASLGGGAGSYEQYF. The CDR3 DNA follows: TGCAGTGCTAGTCTAGGCGGGGGGGCCGGGTCCTACGAGCAGTACTTC.

The chain uses TRBV7-8 and TRBJ2-7; D gene ambiguous. The CDR3 is 14 residues long. The germline V gene encodes CDR1 SGHVS and CDR2 FQNEAQ. V was shortened by 5 bases and J by 0 bases, with 11 bases between the two germline ends. CDR3 DNA: TGTGCCAGCAGCCCCCGTTCGTACTCCTACGAGCAGTACTTC. Translation gives CASSPRSYSYEQYF.